This entry concerns a single TCR beta chain. The antigen remains undetermined. The CDR3 is 14 residues long. CDR1 and CDR2 from the germline V gene are SGHNT and YENEEA. The V end lost 1 base, the J end lost 4 bases, and 9 bases lay between the germline ends. Use of 60 Vbeta and 13 Jbeta primers characterized the PCR. Produced via immunoSEQ multiplex PCR; TCRdb's table is partial and in-frame only. Found here are roughly 170,000 clones, 75% to 90% of them singletons; the top ten hold 0.6% to 0.7%. This specimen comes from a study of cytomegalovirus exposure and HLA in healthy donors. At the level of the study: An early release of data contained approximately 80 million unique TCRs, which came from HLA-typed donors.

Study-level results: For presence/absence analyses, sequencing depth was assumed to be roughly uniform across donors. Prior analysis indicated that the majority of TCR beta V segments exhibited productivity approximately 90% or approximately 30% of the time.

The sample taken for sequencing was PBMCs. This chain links TRBV11-3 with TRBJ2-3; D is uncertain. This sequence originates from a boy aged 5-17 years in good health and CMV-seronegative. The CDR3: CASSLVSTADTQYF. In nucleotides, the CDR3 is TGTGCCAGCAGCTTAGTTTCTACCGCAGATACGCAGTATTTT. Combining the CDR3 with reference TRBV11-3 and TRBJ2-3 gives the whole variable domain EAGVVQSPRYKIIEKKQPVAFWCNPISGHNTLYWYLQNLGQGPELLIRYENEEAVDDSQLPKDRFSAERLKGVDSTLKIQPAELGDSAVYLCASSLVSTADTQYFGPGTRLTVL.